This TCR beta chain was identified in a study of blood T cell repertoires in COVID-19. V trimming: 2 bases; J trimming: 10 bases; junction bases outside the gene matches: 7. This CDR3 is built from 15 residues. CDR1 is SGHDT, CDR2 YYEEEE, per germline. In the authors' workflow: Cell counts per sample came from amplifying reference gene primers. This table comes from immunoSEQ multiplex PCR, and its TCRdb copy is limited to in-frame clones, with some not included. V and J calls and clone size are as listed in that table; D and trimming were resolved from the DNA. In the table there are 350,000 to 450,000 clones, roughly 92% of which are singletons. Recruitment covered over 20 US areas and drew participants whose ages spanned roughly 18 to 89 years. Grouping used clinical history reported by participants in a survey and questionnaire.

The material sequenced was PBMCs or T cells enriched from blood (not recorded which). This chain uses TRBV5-6 with TRBJ1-6; 9 bases line up with TRBD1. This receptor was identified in a woman in her thirties or forties who had been exposed to COVID-19. The CDR3 sequence is CASSLQGAGYSPLHF. DNA of the CDR3: TGTGCCAGCAGCTTACAGGGGGCGGGATACTCACCCCTCCACTTT.